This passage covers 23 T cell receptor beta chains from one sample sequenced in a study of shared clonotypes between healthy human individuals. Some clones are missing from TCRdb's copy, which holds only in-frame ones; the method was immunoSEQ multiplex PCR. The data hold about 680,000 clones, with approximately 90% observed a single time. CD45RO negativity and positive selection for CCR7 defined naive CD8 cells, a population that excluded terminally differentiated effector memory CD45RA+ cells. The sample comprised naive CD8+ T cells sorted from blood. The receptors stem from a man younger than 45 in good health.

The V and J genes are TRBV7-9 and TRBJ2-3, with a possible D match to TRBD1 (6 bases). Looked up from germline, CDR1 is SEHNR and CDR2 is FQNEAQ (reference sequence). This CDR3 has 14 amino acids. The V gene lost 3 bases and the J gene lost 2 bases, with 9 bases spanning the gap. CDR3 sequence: CASSFWTDTDTQYF. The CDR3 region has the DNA TGTGCCAGCAGCTTTTGGACAGACACAGATACGCAGTATTTT.

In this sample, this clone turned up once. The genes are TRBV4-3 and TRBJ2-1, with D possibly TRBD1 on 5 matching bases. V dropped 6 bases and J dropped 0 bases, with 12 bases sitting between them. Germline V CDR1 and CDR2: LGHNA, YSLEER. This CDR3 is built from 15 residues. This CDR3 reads CASREGVSSYNEQFF. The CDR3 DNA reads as TGCGCCAGCAGAGAAGGGGTGAGCTCCTACAATGAGCAGTTCTTC.

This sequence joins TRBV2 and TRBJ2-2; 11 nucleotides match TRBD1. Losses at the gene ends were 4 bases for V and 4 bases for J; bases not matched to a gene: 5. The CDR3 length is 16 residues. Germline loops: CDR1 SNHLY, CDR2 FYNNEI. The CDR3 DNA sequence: TGTGCCAGCAGTGGGACAGGGGGCGCCCTCACCGGGGAGCTGTTTTTT. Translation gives CASSGTGGALTGELFF.

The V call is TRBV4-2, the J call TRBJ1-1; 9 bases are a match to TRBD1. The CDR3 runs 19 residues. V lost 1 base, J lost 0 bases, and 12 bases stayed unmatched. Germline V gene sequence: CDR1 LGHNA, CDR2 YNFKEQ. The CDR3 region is CASSQVGGQGVVMNTEAFF. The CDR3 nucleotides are TGTGCCAGCAGCCAAGTTGGGGGACAGGGTGTGGTTATGAACACTGAAGCTTTCTTT.

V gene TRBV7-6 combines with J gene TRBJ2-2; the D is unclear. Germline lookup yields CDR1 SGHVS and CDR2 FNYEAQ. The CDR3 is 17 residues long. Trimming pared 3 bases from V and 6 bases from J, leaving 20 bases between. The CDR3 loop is CASSFLSAEDNPGELFF. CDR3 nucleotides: TGTGCCAGCAGCTTTCTGTCGGCCGAGGATAACCCCGGGGAGCTGTTTTTT.

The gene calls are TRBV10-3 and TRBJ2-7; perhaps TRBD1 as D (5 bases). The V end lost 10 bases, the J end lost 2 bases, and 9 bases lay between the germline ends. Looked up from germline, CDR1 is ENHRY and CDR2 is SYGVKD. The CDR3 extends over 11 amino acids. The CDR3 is CATRDPYEQYF. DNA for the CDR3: TGTGCCACCAGGGATCCCTACGAGCAGTACTTC.

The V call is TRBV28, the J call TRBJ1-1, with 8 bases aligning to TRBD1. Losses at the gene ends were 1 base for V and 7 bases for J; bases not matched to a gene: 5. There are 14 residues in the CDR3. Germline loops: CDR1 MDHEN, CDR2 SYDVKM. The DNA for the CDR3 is TGTGCCAGCAGTTTATCGGACAGGGAAGATGAAGCTTTCTTT. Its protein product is CASSLSDREDEAFF.

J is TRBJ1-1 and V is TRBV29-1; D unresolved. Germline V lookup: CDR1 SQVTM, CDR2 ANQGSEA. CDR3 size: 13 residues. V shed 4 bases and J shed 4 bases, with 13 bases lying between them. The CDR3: CSVVIPIFTEAFF. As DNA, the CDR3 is TGCAGCGTTGTGATTCCTATTTTCACTGAAGCTTTCTTT.

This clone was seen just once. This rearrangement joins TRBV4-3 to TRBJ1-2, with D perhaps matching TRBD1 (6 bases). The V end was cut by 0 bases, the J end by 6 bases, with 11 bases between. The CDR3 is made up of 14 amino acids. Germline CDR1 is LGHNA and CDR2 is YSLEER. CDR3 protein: CASSQDLGANGYTF. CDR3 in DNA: TGCGCCAGCAGCCAAGATTTGGGGGCGAATGGCTACACCTTC.

The CDR3 nucleotides are TGTGCCAGCAGCGTAGATACGGGAGCCTGGGAGCAGTACTTC. Its protein is CASSVDTGAWEQYF. The V and J genes are TRBV9 and TRBJ2-7, with a tentative D call TRBD2 (6 bases). The CDR3 runs 14 residues. Trimming removed 0 bases from V and 7 bases from J, with 14 bases in between. Germline V CDR1 and CDR2: SGDLS, YYNGEE.

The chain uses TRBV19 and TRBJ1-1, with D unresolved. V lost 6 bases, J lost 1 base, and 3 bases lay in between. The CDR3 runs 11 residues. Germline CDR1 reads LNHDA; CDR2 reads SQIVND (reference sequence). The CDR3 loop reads CASRENTEAFF. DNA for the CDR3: TGTGCCAGTAGGGAGAACACTGAAGCTTTCTTT.

CDR3 loop: CASSERQGPGNTIYF. The CDR3 nucleotides are TGTGCCAGCAGCGAGCGACAGGGTCCTGGAAACACCATATATTTT. V is TRBV9 and J is TRBJ1-3; 7 bases map to TRBD1. Germline V lookup: CDR1 SGDLS, CDR2 YYNGEE. J lost 2 bases, V lost 3 bases, and 5 bases had no gene match. There are 15 residues in the CDR3.

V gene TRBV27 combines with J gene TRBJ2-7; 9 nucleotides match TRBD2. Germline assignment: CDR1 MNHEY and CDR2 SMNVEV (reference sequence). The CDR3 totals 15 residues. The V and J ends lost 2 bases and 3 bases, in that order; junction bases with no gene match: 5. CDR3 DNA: TGTGCCAGCAGTTTACGGACTAGCGCAGACTACGAGCAGTACTTC. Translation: CASSLRTSADYEQYF.

The CDR3 DNA is TGCGCCAGCAGCCAAGTGCTGGGCGCCGGGGAGCTGTTTTTT. Protein sequence: CASSQVLGAGELFF. The chain combines TRBV4-3 with TRBJ2-2, with unresolved D. Deletions cut 1 base from V and 6 bases from J, with 9 bases between. Germline V gene sequence: CDR1 LGHNA, CDR2 YSLEER. This CDR3 contains 14 residues.

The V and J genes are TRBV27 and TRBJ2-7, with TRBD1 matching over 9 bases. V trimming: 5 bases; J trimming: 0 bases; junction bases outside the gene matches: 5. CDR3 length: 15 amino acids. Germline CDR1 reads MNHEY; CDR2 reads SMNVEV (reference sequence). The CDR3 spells CASSHGQGSSYEQYF. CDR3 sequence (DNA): TGTGCCAGCAGTCATGGACAGGGGAGCTCCTACGAGCAGTACTTC.

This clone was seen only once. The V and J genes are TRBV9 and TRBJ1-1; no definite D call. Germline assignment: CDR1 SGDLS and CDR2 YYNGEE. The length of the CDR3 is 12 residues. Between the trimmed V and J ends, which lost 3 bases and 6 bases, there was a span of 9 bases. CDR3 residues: CASSGGASEAFF. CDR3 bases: TGTGCCAGCAGCGGCGGAGCTTCTGAAGCTTTCTTT. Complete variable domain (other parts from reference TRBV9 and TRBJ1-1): DSGVTQTPKHLITATGQRVTLRCSPRSGDLSVYWYQQSLDQGLQFLIQYYNGEERAKGNILERFSAQQFPDLHSELNLSSLELGDSALYFCASSGGASEAFFGQGTRLTVV.

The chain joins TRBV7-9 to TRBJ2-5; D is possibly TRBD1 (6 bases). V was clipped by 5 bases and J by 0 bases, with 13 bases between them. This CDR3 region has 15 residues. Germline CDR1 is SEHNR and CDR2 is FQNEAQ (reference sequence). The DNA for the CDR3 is TGTGCCAGCAGCCCTTTCACAGGGTACCAAGAGACCCAGTACTTC. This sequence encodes CASSPFTGYQETQYF.

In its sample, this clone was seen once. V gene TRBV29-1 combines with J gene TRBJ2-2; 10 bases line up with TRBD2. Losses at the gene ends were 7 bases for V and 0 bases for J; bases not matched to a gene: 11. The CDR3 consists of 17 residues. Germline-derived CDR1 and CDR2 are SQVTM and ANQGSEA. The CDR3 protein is CSARPRTSGANTGELFF. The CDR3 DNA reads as TGCAGCGCCAGACCCCGGACTAGCGGCGCGAACACCGGGGAGCTGTTTTTT.

The CDR3 DNA follows: TGTGCCAGCAGGACCAGGGGGCTGGATACCTACGAGCAGTACTTC. Translating gives CASRTRGLDTYEQYF. The J gene is TRBJ2-7, the V gene TRBV28; 8 positions match TRBD1. CDR3 length: 15 amino acids. After removal of 6 bases from V and 2 bases from J, the junction contained 9 bases not matched to a gene. Germline values: CDR1 MDHEN, CDR2 SYDVKM.

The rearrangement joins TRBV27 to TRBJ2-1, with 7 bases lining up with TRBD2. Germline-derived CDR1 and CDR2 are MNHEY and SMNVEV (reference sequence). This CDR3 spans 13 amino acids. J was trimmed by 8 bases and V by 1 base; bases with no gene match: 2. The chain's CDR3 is CASSLWAGDEQFF. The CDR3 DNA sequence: TGTGCCAGCAGTTTATGGGCGGGGGATGAGCAGTTCTTC.

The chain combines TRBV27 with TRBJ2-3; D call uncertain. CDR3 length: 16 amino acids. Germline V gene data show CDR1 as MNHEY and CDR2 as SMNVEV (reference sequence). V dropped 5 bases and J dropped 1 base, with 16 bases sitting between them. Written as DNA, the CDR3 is TGTGCCAGCAGTCACCAAGTCCTCTTAGGCACAGATACGCAGTATTTT. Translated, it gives CASSHQVLLGTDTQYF.

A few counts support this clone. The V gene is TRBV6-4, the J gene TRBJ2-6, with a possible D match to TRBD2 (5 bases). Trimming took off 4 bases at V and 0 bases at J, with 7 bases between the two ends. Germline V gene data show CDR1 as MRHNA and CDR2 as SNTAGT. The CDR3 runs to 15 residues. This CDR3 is CASSVTSSGANVLTF. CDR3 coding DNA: TGTGCCAGCAGTGTTACTAGCTCTGGGGCCAACGTCCTGACTTTC.

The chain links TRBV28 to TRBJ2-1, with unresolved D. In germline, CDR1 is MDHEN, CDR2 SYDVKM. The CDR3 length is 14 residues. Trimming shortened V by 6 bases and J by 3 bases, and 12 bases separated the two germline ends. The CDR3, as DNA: TGTGCCAGCAGCCGGCCTGGCCTCTACAATGAGCAGTTCTTC. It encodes CASSRPGLYNEQFF.